This TCR beta chain was captured in a study of beta chain features in type 1 diabetes. Each population that was sorted was more than 98% pure. Sequenced material consisted of expressed TCRB transcripts (all of the isolated RNA was reverse transcribed). Repertoires were generated with immunoSEQ multiplex PCR, while TCRdb's copy carries only in-frame clones and drops some. The repertoire holds under 450,000 clones, with roughly 13% as singletons. General study points: HLA influence on TCRB rearrangement stayed unresolved here.

Per germline, CDR1 SGDLS and CDR2 YYNGEE. V lost 3 bases and J lost 7; bases outside the gene matches: 5. The CDR3 loop spans 15 amino acids. This clone occurred a few times. Its matching antigen is unknown. The receptor was derived from a man under 40 in good health. This chain joins TRBV9 and TRBJ1-6; 9 bases map to TRBD1. Sample: naive CD4+ T cells from blood. CDR3 region: CASSARDRENSPLHF. The CDR3 nucleotides read TGTGCCAGCAGCGCCCGGGACAGGGAGAATTCACCCCTCCACTTT.